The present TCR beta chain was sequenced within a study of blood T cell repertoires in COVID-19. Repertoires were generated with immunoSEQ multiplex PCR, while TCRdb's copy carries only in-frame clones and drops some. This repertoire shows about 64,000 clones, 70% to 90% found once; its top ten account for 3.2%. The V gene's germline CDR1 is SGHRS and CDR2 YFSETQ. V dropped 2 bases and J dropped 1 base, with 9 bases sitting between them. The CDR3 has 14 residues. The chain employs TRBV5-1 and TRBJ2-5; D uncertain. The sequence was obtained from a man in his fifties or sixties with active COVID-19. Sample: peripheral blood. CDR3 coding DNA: TGCGCCAGCAGCTTCCAATCCGGCCAAGAGACCCAGTACTTC. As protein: CASSFQSGQETQYF.